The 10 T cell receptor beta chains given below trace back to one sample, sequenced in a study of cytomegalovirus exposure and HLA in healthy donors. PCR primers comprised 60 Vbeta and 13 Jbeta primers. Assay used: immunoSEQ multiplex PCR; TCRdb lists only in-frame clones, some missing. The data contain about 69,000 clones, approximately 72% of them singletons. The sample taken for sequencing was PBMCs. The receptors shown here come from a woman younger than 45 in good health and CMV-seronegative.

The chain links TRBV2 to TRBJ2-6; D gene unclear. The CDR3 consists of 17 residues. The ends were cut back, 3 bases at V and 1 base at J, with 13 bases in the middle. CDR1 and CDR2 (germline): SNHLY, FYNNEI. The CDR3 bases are TGTGCCAGCAGTGATCAGGAAGGCCTATCTGGGGCCAACGTCCTGACTTTC. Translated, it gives CASSDQEGLSGANVLTF. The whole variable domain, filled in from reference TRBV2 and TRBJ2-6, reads EPEVTQTPSHQVTQMGQEVILRCVPISNHLYFYWYRQILGQKVEFLVSFYNNEISEKSEIFDDQFSVERPDGSNFTLKIRSTKLEDSAMYFCASSDQEGLSGANVLTFGAGSRLTVL.

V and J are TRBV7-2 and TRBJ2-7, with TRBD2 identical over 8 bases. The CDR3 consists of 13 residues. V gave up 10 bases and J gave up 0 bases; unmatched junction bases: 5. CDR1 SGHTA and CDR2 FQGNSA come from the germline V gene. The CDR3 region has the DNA TGTGCCACCTCGAGCGGGGGCTCCTACGAGCAGTACTTC. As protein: CATSSGGSYEQYF.

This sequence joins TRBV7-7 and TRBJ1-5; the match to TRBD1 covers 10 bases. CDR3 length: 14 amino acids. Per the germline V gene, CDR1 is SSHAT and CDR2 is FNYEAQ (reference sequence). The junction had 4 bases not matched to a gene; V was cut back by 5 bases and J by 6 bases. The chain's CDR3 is CASSEGTGVQPQHF. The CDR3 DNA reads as TGTGCCAGCAGCGAGGGGACAGGGGTTCAGCCCCAGCATTTT.

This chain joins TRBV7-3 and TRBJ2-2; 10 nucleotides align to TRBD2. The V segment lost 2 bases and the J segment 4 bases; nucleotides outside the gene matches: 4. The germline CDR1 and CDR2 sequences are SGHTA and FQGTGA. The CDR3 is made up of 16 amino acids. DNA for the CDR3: TGTGCCAGCAGCTTACTAGCGGGGGCCTTCACCGGGGAGCTGTTTTTT. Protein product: CASSLLAGAFTGELFF.

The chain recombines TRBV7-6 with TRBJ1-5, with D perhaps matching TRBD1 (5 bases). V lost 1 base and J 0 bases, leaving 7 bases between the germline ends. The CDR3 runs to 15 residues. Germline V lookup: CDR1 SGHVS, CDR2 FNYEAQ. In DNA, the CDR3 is TGTGCCAGCAGCTTAGGGGGGGGTAGCAATCAGCCCCAGCATTTT. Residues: CASSLGGGSNQPQHF.

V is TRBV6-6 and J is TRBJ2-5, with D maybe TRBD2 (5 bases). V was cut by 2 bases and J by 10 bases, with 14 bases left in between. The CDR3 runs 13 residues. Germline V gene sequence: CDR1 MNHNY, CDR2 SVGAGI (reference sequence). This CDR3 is CASSYATTEDQYF. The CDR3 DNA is TGTGCCAGCAGTTACGCCACGACGGAGGACCAGTACTTC.

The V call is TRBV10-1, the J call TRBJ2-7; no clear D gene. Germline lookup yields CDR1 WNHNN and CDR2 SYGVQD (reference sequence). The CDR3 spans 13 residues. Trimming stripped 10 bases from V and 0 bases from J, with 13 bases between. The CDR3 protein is CANQALNSYEQYF. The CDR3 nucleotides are TGCGCCAACCAGGCCCTGAACTCCTACGAGCAGTACTTC.

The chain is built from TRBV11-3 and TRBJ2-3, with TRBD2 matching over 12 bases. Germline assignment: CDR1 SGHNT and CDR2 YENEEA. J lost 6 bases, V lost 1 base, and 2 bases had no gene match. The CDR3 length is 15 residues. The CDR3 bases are TGTGCCAGCAGCTTAGGACTAGCGGGGGCGGATACGCAGTATTTT. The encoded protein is CASSLGLAGADTQYF.

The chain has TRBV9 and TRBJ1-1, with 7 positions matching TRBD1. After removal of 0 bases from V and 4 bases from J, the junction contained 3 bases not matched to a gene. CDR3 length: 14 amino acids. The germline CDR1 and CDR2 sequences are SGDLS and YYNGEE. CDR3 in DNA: TGTGCCAGCAGCGTAGAGGGGGCGCCCACTGAAGCTTTCTTT. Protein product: CASSVEGAPTEAFF.

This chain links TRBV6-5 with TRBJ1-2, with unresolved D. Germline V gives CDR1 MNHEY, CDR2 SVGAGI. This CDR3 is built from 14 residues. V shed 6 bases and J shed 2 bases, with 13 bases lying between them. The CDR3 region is CASSPPEANYGYTF. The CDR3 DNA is TGTGCCAGCAGCCCACCCGAGGCCAACTATGGCTACACCTTC.